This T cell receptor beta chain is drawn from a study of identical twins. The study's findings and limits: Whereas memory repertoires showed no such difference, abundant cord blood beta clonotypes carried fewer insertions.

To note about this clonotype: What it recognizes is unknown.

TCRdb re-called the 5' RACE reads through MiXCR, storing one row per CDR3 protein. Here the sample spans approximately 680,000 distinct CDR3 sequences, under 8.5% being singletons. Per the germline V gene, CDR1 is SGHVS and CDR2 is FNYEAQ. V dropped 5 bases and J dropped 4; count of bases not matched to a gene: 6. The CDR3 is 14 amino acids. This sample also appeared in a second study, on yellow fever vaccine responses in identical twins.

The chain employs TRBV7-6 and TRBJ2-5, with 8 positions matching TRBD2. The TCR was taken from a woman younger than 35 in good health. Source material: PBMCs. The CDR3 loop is CASSTGGGGETQYF. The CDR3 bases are TGTGCCAGCAGCACCGGGGGGGGCGGAGAGACCCAGTACTTC.